The clone carrying this TCR beta chain was picked up a small number of times. The data are from a study of T cells in Graves' hyperthyroidism and ophthalmopathy. It was RNA transcripts that yielded the amplified TCR beta CDR3 regions. The TCR CDR3 was amplified in a first-round RT-PCR using the HTBI primer set. MiXCR, run by TCRdb on the multiplex PCR reads, gives a single entry per CDR3 protein. The data hold approximately 590,000 distinct CDR3 sequences, with around 45% observed a single time. Graves' hyperthyroidism showing no ophthalmopathy progression within 18 months was considered stable. Patients aged 18 to 65 had newly diagnosed hyperthyroidism that had lasted under 2 months. The sample consisted of peripheral blood or thyroid tissue (not recorded which). This sequence was found in a woman in her late teens or twenties with Graves' hyperthyroidism.

The CDR3 reads CASAEGTQYF. CDR3 DNA: TGTGCCAGCGCCGAGGGGACCCAGTACTTC. The V and J genes are TRBV10-3 and TRBJ2-5; tentative D call: TRBD2 (5 bases). Germline CDR1 reads ENHRY; CDR2 reads SYGVKD. Deletions cut 10 bases from V and 7 bases from J, with 10 bases between. CDR3 size: 10 residues.